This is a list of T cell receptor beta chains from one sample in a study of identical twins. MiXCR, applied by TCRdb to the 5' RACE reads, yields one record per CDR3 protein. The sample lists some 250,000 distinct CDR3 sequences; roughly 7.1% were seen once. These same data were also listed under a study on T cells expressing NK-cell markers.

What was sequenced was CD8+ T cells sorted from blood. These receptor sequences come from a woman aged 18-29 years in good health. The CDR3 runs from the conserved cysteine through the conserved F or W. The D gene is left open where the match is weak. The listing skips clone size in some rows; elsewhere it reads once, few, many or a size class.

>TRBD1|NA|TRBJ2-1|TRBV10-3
CAISGDRIYSEQFF
TGTGCCATCAGCGGGGACAGGATCTACAGTGAGCAGTTCTTC
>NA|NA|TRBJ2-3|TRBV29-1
CSVGWRDTQYF
TGCAGCGTTGGATGGAGAGATACGCAGTATTTT
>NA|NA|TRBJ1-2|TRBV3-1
CASSLPQGSGGGYTF
TGTGCCAGCAGCCTTCCACAGGGCTCCGGTGGAGGCTACACCTTC
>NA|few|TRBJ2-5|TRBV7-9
CASSLLDREETQYF
TGTGCCAGCAGCTTATTGGACAGAGAAGAGACCCAGTACTTC
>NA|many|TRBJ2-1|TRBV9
CASSPATGYNEQFF
TGTGCCAGCAGCCCAGCCACGGGCTACAATGAGCAGTTCTTC
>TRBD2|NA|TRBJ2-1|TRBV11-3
CASSLGLAAEQFF
TGTGCCAGCAGCCTGGGACTAGCGGCTGAGCAGTTCTTC
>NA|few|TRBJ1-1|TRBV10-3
CAISESVGVTEAFF
TGTGCCATCAGTGAGTCGGTAGGGGTCACTGAAGCTTTCTTT
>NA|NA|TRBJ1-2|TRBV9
CASSGGPLYGYTF
TGTGCCAGCAGCGGTGGACCGCTATATGGCTACACCTTC
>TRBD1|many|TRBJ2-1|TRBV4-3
CASSLGQGTGNEQFF
TGCGCCAGCAGCCTCGGACAGGGGACGGGGAATGAGCAGTTCTTC
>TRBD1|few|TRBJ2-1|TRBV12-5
CASGPRTGGSSYNEQFF
TGTGCTAGTGGGCCCCGGACAGGGGGGAGCTCCTACAATGAGCAGTTCTTC
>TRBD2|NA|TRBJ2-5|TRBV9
CASSSGLAGAETQYF
TGTGCCAGCAGCTCGGGACTAGCGGGAGCGGAGACCCAGTACTTC
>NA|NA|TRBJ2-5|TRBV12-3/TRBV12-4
CASSLAVTEETQYF
TGTGCCAGCAGTTTAGCCGTGACAGAAGAGACCCAGTACTTC
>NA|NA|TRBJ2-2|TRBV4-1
CASSLTGTPAGELFF
TGCGCCAGCAGCTTGACCGGGACCCCAGCCGGGGAGCTGTTTTTT
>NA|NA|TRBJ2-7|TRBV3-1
CASSYGRPPSRYEQYF
TGTGCCAGCAGCTATGGCAGGCCCCCCTCCCGGTACGAGCAGTACTTC
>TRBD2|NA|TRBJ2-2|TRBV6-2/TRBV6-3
CASSYSGLAGFDTGELFF
TGTGCCAGCAGTTACTCAGGACTAGCGGGATTCGACACCGGGGAGCTGTTTTTT
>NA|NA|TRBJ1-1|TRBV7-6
CASSPGAGLNTEAFF
TGTGCCAGCAGCCCGGGGGCAGGGTTGAACACTGAAGCTTTCTTT
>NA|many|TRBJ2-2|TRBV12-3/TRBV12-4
CASSPPGPGELFF
TGTGCCAGCAGTCCCCCCGGACCCGGGGAGCTGTTTTTT
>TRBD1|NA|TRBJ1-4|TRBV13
CASSPRGLTTNEKLFF
TGTGCCAGCAGCCCGAGGGGGCTTACAACTAATGAAAAACTGTTTTTT
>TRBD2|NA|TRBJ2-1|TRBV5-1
CASSLLREGYNEQFF
TGCGCCAGCAGCTTGTTGCGGGAGGGCTACAATGAGCAGTTCTTC
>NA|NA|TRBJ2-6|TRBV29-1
CSVVEGSPTGANVLTF
TGCAGCGTTGTAGAGGGGTCCCCAACCGGGGCCAACGTCCTGACTTTC
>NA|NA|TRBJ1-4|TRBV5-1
CASCGTTNEKLFF
TGCGCCAGCTGCGGGACAACTAATGAAAAACTGTTTTTT
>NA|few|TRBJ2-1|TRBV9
CASSEGGSGNVEQFF
TGTGCCAGCAGCGAAGGGGGGTCCGGTAACGTTGAGCAGTTCTTC
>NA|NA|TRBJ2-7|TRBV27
CASSLGTVGRGYEQYF
TGTGCCAGCAGTTTAGGAACGGTTGGCAGGGGCTACGAGCAGTACTTC
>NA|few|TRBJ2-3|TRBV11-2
CASSLERWADTQYF
TGTGCCAGCAGCTTAGAACGGTGGGCAGATACGCAGTATTTT
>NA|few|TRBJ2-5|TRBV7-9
CASSLVRGTETQYF
TGTGCCAGCAGCTTAGTCAGGGGTACAGAGACCCAGTACTTC
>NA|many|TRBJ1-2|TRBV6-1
CASGGHRLYGYTF
TGTGCCAGCGGGGGGCACCGACTCTATGGCTACACCTTC
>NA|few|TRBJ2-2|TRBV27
CASSPRSATGELFF
TGTGCCAGCAGCCCAAGGTCGGCCACCGGGGAGCTGTTTTTT
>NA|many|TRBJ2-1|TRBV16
CASSQLRLSDNEQFF
TGTGCCAGCAGCCAATTAAGGCTTTCTGACAATGAGCAGTTCTTC
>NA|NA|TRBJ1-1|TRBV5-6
CASSFESATEAFF
TGTGCCAGCAGCTTTGAATCGGCCACTGAAGCTTTCTTT
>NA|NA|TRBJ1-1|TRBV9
CASSVSGGWTEAFF
TGTGCCAGCAGCGTATCTGGGGGGTGGACTGAAGCTTTCTTT
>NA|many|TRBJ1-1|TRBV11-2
CASSSFHQGTNTEAFF
TGTGCCAGCAGCTCCTTCCATCAGGGGACAAACACTGAAGCTTTCTTT
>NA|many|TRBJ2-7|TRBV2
CASSDSIKLYEQYF
TGTGCCAGCAGTGATTCCATAAAACTCTACGAGCAGTACTTC
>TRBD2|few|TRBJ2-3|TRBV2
CASSAPSGSHVATDTQYF
TGTGCCAGCAGTGCCCCTAGCGGGAGTCATGTAGCAACAGATACGCAGTATTTT
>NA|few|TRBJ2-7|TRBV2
CASSEGDPTYEQYF
TGTGCCAGCAGTGAAGGGGACCCCACCTACGAGCAGTACTTC
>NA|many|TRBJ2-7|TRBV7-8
CASSLIASGPSSYEQYF
TGTGCCAGCAGCTTGATCGCCTCGGGGCCAAGCTCCTACGAGCAGTACTTC